Here is one T cell receptor (beta chain) with its context. The entry originates in a study of monozygotic twins with inflammatory bowel disease. TCRdb re-called the 5' RACE reads and shows each CDR3 protein once, DNA omitted. Its table lists 440,000 or so distinct CDR3 sequences. The CDR3 length is 15 residues. What was sequenced was blood. The receptor was isolated from a human donor with ulcerative colitis or Crohn's disease, or a healthy co-twin of an affected twin (not recorded which). This sequence joins TRBV12-3 or TRBV12-4 and TRBJ2-3; no DNA is available, so the TRBD1 call from TCRdb remains unchecked. The CDR3 spells CASTLTGGRADTQYF.